These T cell receptor beta chains were read from a single sample in a study of T cell responses to AZD1222 COVID-19 vaccine. Only in-frame clones appear in the TCRdb table, and some are missing; sequencing was by immunoSEQ multiplex PCR. The table shows 100,000 to 130,000 clones, with around 89% occurring only once. The sample in question was peripheral blood, obtained on day 0 of AZD1222 vaccination. These receptor sequences come from an adult in good health. Both conserved end residues are part of each CDR3.

>TRBV7-9|TRBJ1-2
CASSLIDYYGYTF
>TRBV4-2|TRBJ2-3
CASSQGWARGSSSTDTQYF
>TRBV2|TRBJ1-4
CASSEAQGLATNEKLFF
>TRBV28|TRBJ2-1
CASSSGTASGRDNEQFF
>TRBV19|TRBJ1-4
CASSMEAPGQGLDNEKLFF
>TRBV12-3/TRBV12-4|TRBJ2-7
CASSGPTYEQYF
>TRBV7-2|TRBJ1-2
CASSLGDRNNYGYTF
>TRBV28|TRBJ1-1
CASTGSANTEAFF
>TRBV19|TRBJ1-6
CASSKESSSPLHF
>TRBV7-9|TRBJ1-5
CASSLGGTVINQPQHF
>TRBV5-6|TRBJ2-7
CASGRYEQYF
>TRBV19|TRBJ2-5
CASSMGLAVQETQYF
>TRBV30|TRBJ1-1
CARTGPGNTEAFF
>TRBV5-8|TRBJ1-2
CASSRPGQGFGYTF
>TRBV5-1|TRBJ1-5
CASSPEVDQPQHF
>TRBV4-3|TRBJ2-7
CASSQARDSYYEQYF
>TRBV5-1|TRBJ2-1
CASSDDPSYNEQFF
>TRBV30|TRBJ1-5
CAWSVDSGQPQHF
>TRBV7-2|TRBJ2-7
CASSLNRGLEQYF
>TRBV28|TRBJ1-2
CASSPDSSNYGYTF
>TRBV10-3|TRBJ2-7
CAISESPWRLSYEQYF
>TRBV11-3|TRBJ1-3
CASSLGTAISGNTIYF